This TCR beta chain was identified in a study of cytomegalovirus exposure and HLA in healthy donors. Background on the study: A prior study identified 100 million to 130 million unique TCR beta sequences from around 180 million T cells.

Study outcomes and limitations: Within an earlier analysis, most TCR beta V segments proved productive either about 87% or about 30% of the time. Highest at DRB1 and lowest at HLA-C, TCR association rates differed among HLA loci in a later analysis. In a later analysis, TCR beta V- and J-gene trimming was associated with a missense DCLRE1C variant.

A word on this clone: What it binds is unknown.

The PCR was carried out with 60 Vbeta primers and 13 Jbeta primers. Sequenced by immunoSEQ multiplex PCR; TCRdb stores in-frame clones only, minus some. The sample records approximately 220,000 clones, about three quarters being singletons. The trim removed 0 bases at V and 1 base at J, leaving 2 bases unmatched. Germline values: CDR1 SGHRS, CDR2 YFSETQ. The CDR3 runs 15 residues. The TCR comes from a male donor in good health and CMV-seronegative. The chain combines TRBV5-1 with TRBJ1-1; TRBD1 aligns across 8 bases. Sequenced material: PBMCs. This CDR3 is CASSLEGQANTEAFF. CDR3 DNA sequence: TGCGCCAGCAGCTTGGAGGGACAGGCGAACACTGAAGCTTTCTTT.